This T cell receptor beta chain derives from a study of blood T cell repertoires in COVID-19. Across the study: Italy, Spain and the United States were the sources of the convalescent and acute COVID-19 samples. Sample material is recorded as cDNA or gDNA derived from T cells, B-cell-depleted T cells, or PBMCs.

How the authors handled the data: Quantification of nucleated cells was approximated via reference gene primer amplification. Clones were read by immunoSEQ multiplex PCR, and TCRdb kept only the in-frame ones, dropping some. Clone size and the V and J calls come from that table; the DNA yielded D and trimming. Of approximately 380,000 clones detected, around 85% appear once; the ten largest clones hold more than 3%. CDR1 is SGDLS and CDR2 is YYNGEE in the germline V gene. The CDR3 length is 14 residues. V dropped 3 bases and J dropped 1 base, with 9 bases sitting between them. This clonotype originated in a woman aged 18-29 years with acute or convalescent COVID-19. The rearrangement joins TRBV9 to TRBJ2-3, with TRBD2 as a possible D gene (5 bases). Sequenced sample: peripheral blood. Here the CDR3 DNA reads TGTGCCAGCAGCGGTGGAGGACGCACAGATACGCAGTATTTT. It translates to CASSGGGRTDTQYF. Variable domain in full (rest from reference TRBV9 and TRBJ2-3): DSGVTQTPKHLITATGQRVTLRCSPRSGDLSVYWYQQSLDQGLQFLIQYYNGEERAKGNILERFSAQQFPDLHSELNLSSLELGDSALYFCASSGGGRTDTQYFGPGTRLTVL.